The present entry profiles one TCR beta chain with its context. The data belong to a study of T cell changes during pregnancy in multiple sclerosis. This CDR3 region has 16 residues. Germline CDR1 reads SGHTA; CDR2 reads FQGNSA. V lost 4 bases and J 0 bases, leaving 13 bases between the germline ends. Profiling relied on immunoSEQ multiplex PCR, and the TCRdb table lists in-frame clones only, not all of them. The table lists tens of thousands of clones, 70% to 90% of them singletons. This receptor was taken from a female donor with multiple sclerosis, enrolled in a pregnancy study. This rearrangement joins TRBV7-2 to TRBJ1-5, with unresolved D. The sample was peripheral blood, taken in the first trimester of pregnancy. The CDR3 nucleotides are TGTGCCAGCAGCTCACGCGGAGGAAATAGCAATCAGCCCCAGCATTTT. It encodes CASSSRGGNSNQPQHF.